The entry that follows covers one T cell receptor (beta chain) sequence. What it binds is unknown. The data derive from a study of STAT5B mutations in CD4+ large granular lymphocyte leukemia. Measured with immunoSEQ multiplex PCR; TCRdb has only the in-frame clones, and not every one. The sample consists of more than 30,000 clones, approximately 88% of them appearing once. The study's findings and limits: Patient CD4-sorted repertoires looked more clonal than healthy CD4+ repertoires, even without putative leukemic clones. No patients shared main leukemic clonotypes, though around 27% appeared at low frequency elsewhere.

This TCR was sampled from a human donor in good health. Sequencing used CD4+ T cells from blood buffy coats.

The DNA for the CDR3 is TGTGCCAGCAGCCCCGGCGGGCGGGAATACTCCTACGAGCAGTACTTC. Protein product: CASSPGGREYSYEQYF. V and J are TRBV5-6 and TRBJ2-7; possible D gene TRBD2, 6 bases. V gave up 4 bases and J gave up 0 bases, with 17 bases separating them. This CDR3 has 16 amino acids. CDR1 is SGHDT, CDR2 YYEEEE, per germline.